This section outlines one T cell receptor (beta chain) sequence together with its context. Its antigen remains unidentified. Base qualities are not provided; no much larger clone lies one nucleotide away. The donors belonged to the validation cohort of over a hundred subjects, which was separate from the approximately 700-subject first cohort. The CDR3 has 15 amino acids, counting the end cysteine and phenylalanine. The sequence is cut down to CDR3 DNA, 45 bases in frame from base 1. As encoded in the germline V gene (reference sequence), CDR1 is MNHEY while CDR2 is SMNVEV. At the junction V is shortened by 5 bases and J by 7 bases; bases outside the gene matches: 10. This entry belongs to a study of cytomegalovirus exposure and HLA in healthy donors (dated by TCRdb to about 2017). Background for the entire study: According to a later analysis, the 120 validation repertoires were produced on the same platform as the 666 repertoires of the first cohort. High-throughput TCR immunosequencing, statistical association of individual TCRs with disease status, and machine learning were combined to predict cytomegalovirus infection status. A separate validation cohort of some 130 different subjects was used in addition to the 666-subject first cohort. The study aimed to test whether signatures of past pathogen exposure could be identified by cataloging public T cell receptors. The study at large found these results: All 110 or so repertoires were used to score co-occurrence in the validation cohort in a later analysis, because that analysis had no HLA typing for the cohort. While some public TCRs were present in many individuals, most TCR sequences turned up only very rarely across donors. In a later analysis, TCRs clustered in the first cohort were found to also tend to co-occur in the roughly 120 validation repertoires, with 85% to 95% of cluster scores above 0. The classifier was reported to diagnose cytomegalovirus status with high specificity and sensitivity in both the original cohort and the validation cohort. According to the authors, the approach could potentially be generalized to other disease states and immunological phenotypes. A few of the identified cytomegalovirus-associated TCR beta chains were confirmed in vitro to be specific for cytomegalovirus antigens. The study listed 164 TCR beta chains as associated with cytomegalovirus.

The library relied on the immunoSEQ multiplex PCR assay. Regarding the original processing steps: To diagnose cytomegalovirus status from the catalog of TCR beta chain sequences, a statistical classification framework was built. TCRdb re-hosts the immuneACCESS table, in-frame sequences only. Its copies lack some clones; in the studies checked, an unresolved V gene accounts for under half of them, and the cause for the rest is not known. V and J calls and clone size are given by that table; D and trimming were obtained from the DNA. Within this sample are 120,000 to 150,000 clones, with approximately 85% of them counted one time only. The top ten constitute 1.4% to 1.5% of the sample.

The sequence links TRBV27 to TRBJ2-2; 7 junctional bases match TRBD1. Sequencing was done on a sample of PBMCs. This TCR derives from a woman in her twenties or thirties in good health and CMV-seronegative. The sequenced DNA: TGTGCCAGCAGTGTGAACAGGGGAGAGGGCGGGGAGCTGTTTTTT. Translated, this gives CASSVNRGEGGELFF.